This record covers a single TCR beta chain. Its target is unknown. TCRdb's copy holds only in-frame clones and misses some; the assay was immunoSEQ multiplex PCR. The table records tens of thousands of clones, less than 85% of them present only once. The record originates from a study of radiotherapy plus CTLA-4 blockade in lung cancer. The CDR3 is made up of 17 amino acids. The V gene lost 6 bases and the J gene lost 4 bases, with 19 bases spanning the gap. Germline assignment: CDR1 SNHLY and CDR2 FYNNEI. The study's findings and limits: Early clonal dynamics of blood T cells, together with interferon-beta, were reported as the best response predictor. In blood, tumor-derived TCR clones expanded after radiotherapy plus ipilimumab.

The starting material was peripheral blood, obtained from a patient treated with radiotherapy plus ipilimumab. This sequence joins TRBV2 and TRBJ1-6; D is uncertain. The receptor was derived from a human donor with non-small cell lung cancer whose response to radiotherapy plus ipilimumab could not be evaluated. Some clones in this sample may be carry-over from other donors' samples. The CDR3 loop is CASSQASVRTYNSPLHF. As DNA, the CDR3 is TGTGCCAGCAGCCAAGCCAGCGTTCGGACTTATAATTCACCCCTCCACTTT.